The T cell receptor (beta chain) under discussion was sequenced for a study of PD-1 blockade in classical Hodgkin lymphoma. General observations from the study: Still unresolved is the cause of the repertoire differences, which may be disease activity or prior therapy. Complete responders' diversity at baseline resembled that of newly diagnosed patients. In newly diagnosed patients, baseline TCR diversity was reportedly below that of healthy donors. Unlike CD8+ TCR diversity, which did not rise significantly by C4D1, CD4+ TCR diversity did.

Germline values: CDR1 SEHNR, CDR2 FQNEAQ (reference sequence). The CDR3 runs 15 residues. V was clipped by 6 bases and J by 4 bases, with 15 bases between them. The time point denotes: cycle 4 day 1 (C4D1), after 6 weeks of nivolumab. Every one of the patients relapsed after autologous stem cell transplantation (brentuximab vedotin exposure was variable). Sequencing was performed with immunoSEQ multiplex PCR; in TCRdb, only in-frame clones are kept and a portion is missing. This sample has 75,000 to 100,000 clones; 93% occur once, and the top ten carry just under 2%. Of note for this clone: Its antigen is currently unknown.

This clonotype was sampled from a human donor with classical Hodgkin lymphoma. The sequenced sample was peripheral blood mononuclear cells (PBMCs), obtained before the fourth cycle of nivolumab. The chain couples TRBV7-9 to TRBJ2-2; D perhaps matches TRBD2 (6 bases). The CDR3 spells CASSPRREGTGELFF. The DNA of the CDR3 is TGTGCCAGCAGTCCCAGGAGGGAAGGCACCGGGGAGCTGTTTTTT.